This T cell receptor beta chain was profiled in a study of shared clonotypes between healthy human individuals. Whole-study findings and limits: Sampling included only blood; tissue repertoires likely differ.

Only Caucasian adults living in Nashville, Tennessee served as donors. Here immunoSEQ multiplex PCR was the method, and the copy in TCRdb shows in-frame clones only, minus some. The sample contains about 2.5 million clones, around 92% of which appear only once. As concerns this clone: What it binds is unknown.

This receptor was taken from a man between 18 and 29 years old in good health. Some clones in this sample may be carry-over from other donors' samples. Sequencing used naive CD4+ T cells from PBMCs. Subset meaning: CD45RA+ positively selected.

DNA of the CDR3: TGCGCCAGCAGCCCGTGGACTAGCGGCACCTACAATGAGCAGTTCTTC. The encoded protein is CASSPWTSGTYNEQFF. V is TRBV4-3 and J is TRBJ2-1; 10 nucleotides line up with TRBD2. The CDR3 length is 16 residues. Germline-derived CDR1 and CDR2 are LGHNA and YSLEER. V was clipped by 4 bases and J by 2 bases; unmatched bases: 5.